What follows are 20 T cell receptor beta chains derived from one specimen sequenced in a study of T-cell memory formation after mild COVID-19. TCRdb fed the 5' RACE reads into MiXCR, producing one record per CDR3 protein. This table has just over 350,000 distinct CDR3 sequences, around 15% appearing once. The source material was PBMCs or a T cell subset sorted from them (not recorded which). These receptors were collected from a man aged 18 to 30 who had mild COVID-19 (a few samples of this study predate the infection). Cell type and time point are not known.

This clonotype was counted at least ten times. The V and J genes are TRBV6-5 and TRBJ1-4; the D gene is possibly TRBD1 (5 bases). The CDR3 extends over 14 amino acids. Trimming stripped 0 bases from V and 8 bases from J, with 10 bases between. The germline gives CDR1 MNHEY, CDR2 SVGAGI. This CDR3 reads CASSYSGRVEKLFF. Written as DNA, the CDR3 is TGTGCCAGCAGTTACTCGGGCAGGGTGGAAAAACTGTTTTTT.

The chain couples TRBV3-1 to TRBJ2-1; D possibly corresponds to TRBD1 (6 bases). This CDR3 comprises 15 residues. Trimming stripped 1 base from V and 4 bases from J, with 11 bases between. Germline-derived CDR1 and CDR2 are LGHDT and YNNKEL (reference sequence). As DNA, the CDR3 is TGTGCCAGCAGCCAAGGGACAGTATTTTACAATGAGCAGTTCTTC. Amino acid sequence: CASSQGTVFYNEQFF.

This clonotype was detected many times. V and J are TRBV20-1 and TRBJ1-4, with D unresolved. This CDR3 is built from 13 residues. Per the germline V gene, CDR1 is DFQATT and CDR2 is SNEGSKA (reference sequence). Trimming stripped 5 bases from V and 10 bases from J, with 17 bases between. CDR3 DNA: TGCAGTGCTGAATGGATAGGGTCGGGAAAACTGTTTTTT. This gives the protein CSAEWIGSGKLFF.

This clonotype was detected a few times. The J gene is TRBJ2-7, the V gene TRBV4-2; D gene unclear. There are 15 residues in the CDR3. The V gene's germline CDR1 is LGHNA and CDR2 YNFKEQ. Trimming removed 3 bases from V and 0 bases from J, with 12 bases in between. CDR3 region: CASSHLADPSYEQYV. CDR3 nucleotides: TGTGCCAGCAGCCACCTGGCCGACCCCTCCTACGAGCAGTACGTC.

This clonotype occurred a few times. The chain employs TRBV20-1 and TRBJ2-3, with TRBD2 matching over 11 bases. Germline-derived CDR1 and CDR2 are DFQATT and SNEGSKA (reference sequence). This CDR3 spans 13 amino acids. Germline trimming cut 5 bases from V and 7 bases from J; bases unmatched to any gene: 5. DNA for the CDR3: TGCAGTGCTTGGCTAGCGGGGGGAAATACGCAGTATTTT. This gives the protein CSAWLAGGNTQYF.

This clonotype was seen repeatedly, ten times or more. This sequence joins TRBV5-5 and TRBJ1-5, with TRBD1 identical over 9 bases. The CDR3 runs to 15 residues. With 1 base clipped from V and 6 bases from J, the junction kept 5 bases outside the gene matches. Germline V gene data show CDR1 as SGHKS and CDR2 as YYEKEE (reference sequence). The CDR3 coding sequence is TGTGCCAGCAGCTTGAGAGACAGGGGGTTTCAGCCCCAGCATTTT. It specifies CASSLRDRGFQPQHF.

This clonotype was counted a few times. The chain couples TRBV4-1 to TRBJ1-5; D remains unclear. CDR3 length: 16 amino acids. Trimming took off 2 bases at V and 0 bases at J, with 11 bases between the two ends. CDR1 is MGHRA, CDR2 YSYEKL, per germline. CDR3 residues: CASSQWGSHSNQPQHF. CDR3 DNA sequence: TGCGCCAGCAGCCAATGGGGTTCTCATAGCAATCAGCCCCAGCATTTT.

The V and J genes are TRBV6-5 and TRBJ1-4, with TRBD1 matching over 7 bases. The CDR3 extends over 13 amino acids. The germline V gene has CDR1 MNHEY and CDR2 SVGAGI. The trim removed 4 bases at V and 7 bases at J, leaving 3 bases unmatched. The CDR3 DNA reads as TGTGCCAGCAGTTTTAACAGGGGTGAAAAACTGTTTTTT. Translation gives CASSFNRGEKLFF.

This clonotype came up a few times. The chain recombines TRBV18 with TRBJ2-2; D gene unclear. Germline values: CDR1 KGHSH, CDR2 LQKENI. Trimming shortened V by 5 bases and J by 3 bases, and 7 bases separated the two germline ends. The CDR3 contains 13 residues. The CDR3 reads CASSSGHTGELFF. The CDR3 region has the DNA TGTGCCAGCTCATCAGGCCACACCGGGGAGCTGTTTTTT.

This clonotype showed up just a few times. The chain employs TRBV5-1 and TRBJ1-2; 7 nucleotides align to TRBD1. Germline CDR1 SGHRS, CDR2 YFSETQ. The CDR3 runs 18 residues. V lost 0 bases to trimming and J lost 4 bases; unmatched junction nucleotides: 15. The CDR3 DNA follows: TGCGCCAGCAGCTTGGATCTTTTGGGGTTTGGGACAGCCTATGGCTACACCTTC. This translates into CASSLDLLGFGTAYGYTF.

The sample holds many counts of this clonotype. This rearrangement joins TRBV7-9 to TRBJ2-2; possibly TRBD1 for D (5 bases). V lost 6 bases to trimming and J lost 5 bases, with 22 bases between them. The length of the CDR3 is 17 residues. CDR1 and CDR2 (germline): SEHNR, FQNEAQ (reference sequence). The CDR3 here is CASRAPAGLRPTGELFF. The CDR3 DNA is TGTGCCAGCAGGGCCCCTGCAGGGCTTAGGCCTACCGGGGAGCTGTTTTTT.

This clonotype was counted between two and nine times. The rearrangement joins TRBV5-1 to TRBJ1-2, with D maybe TRBD1 (6 bases). V lost 0 bases and J lost 4, with 13 bases in between. The CDR3 length is 15 residues. Germline V gives CDR1 SGHRS, CDR2 YFSETQ. In DNA form, the CDR3 reads TGCGCCAGCAGCTTGGAGGGGGTCGGACCCTATGGCTACACCTTC. Protein: CASSLEGVGPYGYTF.

In its sample, this clonotype was seen a few times. V usage is TRBV2 and J usage is TRBJ2-4; possibly TRBD1 for D (6 bases). CDR1 and CDR2 from the germline V gene are SNHLY and FYNNEI. The CDR3 contains 17 residues. Trimming took 6 bases from V and 2 from J, leaving 20 bases between them. The CDR3 loop reads CASRETQGQEPKNIQYF. CDR3 bases: TGTGCCAGCAGAGAAACTCAGGGACAAGAACCCAAAAACATTCAGTACTTC. The full variable domain, completed using reference TRBV2 and TRBJ2-4, is EPEVTQTPSHQVTQMGQEVILRCVPISNHLYFYWYRQILGQKVEFLVSFYNNEISEKSEIFDDQFSVERPDGSNFTLKIRSTKLEDSAMYFCASRETQGQEPKNIQYFGAGTRLSVL.

The count of this clonotype is one. This rearrangement joins TRBV27 to TRBJ2-2; maybe TRBD2 (6 bases). The CDR3 loop spans 14 amino acids. Trimming pared 4 bases from V and 6 bases from J, leaving 12 bases between. Per the germline V gene, CDR1 is MNHEY and CDR2 is SMNVEV (reference sequence). DNA of the CDR3: TGTGCCAGCAGTTACGGGGGTCTAGCCGGGGAGCTGTTTTTT. Translation gives CASSYGGLAGELFF.

In this sample, this clonotype turned up a few times. The J gene is TRBJ1-6, the V gene TRBV23-1; D might be TRBD1 (5 bases). TRBV23-1 has ORF status, its function being uncertain. This CDR3 has 17 amino acids. Trimming took off 0 bases at V and 7 bases at J, with 16 bases between the two ends. The CDR3 region is CASSQSRPGEKNSPLHF. CDR3 DNA sequence: TGCGCCAGCAGTCAATCGCGGCCGGGGGAGAAAAATTCACCCCTCCACTTT.

This clonotype has more than one count but fewer than ten. This chain joins TRBV7-2 and TRBJ1-5; D not resolved. The CDR3 sequence is 13 residues long. Germline values: CDR1 SGHTA, CDR2 FQGNSA. V shed 4 bases and J shed 1 base, with 5 bases lying between them. CDR3 in DNA: TGTGCCAGCAGCTCCTGGAGCAATCAGCCCCAGCATTTT. Amino acids: CASSSWSNQPQHF.

The chain is built from TRBV4-3 and TRBJ2-1; perhaps TRBD1 as D (5 bases). The germline CDR1 and CDR2 sequences are LGHNA and YSLEER. The CDR3 consists of 14 residues. The V end was cut by 4 bases, the J end by 8 bases, with 15 bases between. The CDR3 region is CASSPRSRVDEQFF. The CDR3 DNA reads as TGCGCCAGCAGCCCCCGGTCCAGGGTCGATGAGCAGTTCTTC.

This clonotype has a handful of counts. The gene calls are TRBV20-1 and TRBJ2-1; no firm D call. V dropped 3 bases and J dropped 3 bases, with 12 bases sitting between them. The germline gives CDR1 DFQATT, CDR2 SNEGSKA (reference sequence). The length of the CDR3 is 14 residues. CDR3 sequence reads: CSASPRAHYNEQFF. DNA of the CDR3: TGCAGTGCTAGCCCTCGGGCCCACTACAATGAGCAGTTCTTC.

Ten or more counts support this clonotype. This chain uses TRBV5-4 with TRBJ1-2; 11 bases are a match to TRBD1. Germline V lookup: CDR1 SGHNT, CDR2 YYREEE (reference sequence). The CDR3 consists of 16 residues. After removal of 4 bases from V and 3 bases from J, the junction contained 8 bases not matched to a gene. CDR3 DNA: TGTGCCAGCAGCCCGGGGACAGGGGGTTTGGACTATGGCTACACCTTC. Translation: CASSPGTGGLDYGYTF.

V gene TRBV18 combines with J gene TRBJ1-1; 7 bases map to TRBD1. From germline, CDR1 is KGHSH and CDR2 LQKENI. After removal of 5 bases from V and 6 bases from J, the junction contained 6 bases not matched to a gene. The CDR3 spans 13 residues. CDR3: CASSNRQGPEAFF. Here the CDR3 DNA reads TGTGCCAGCTCAAACAGACAGGGCCCTGAAGCTTTCTTT.